What follows are 24 T cell receptor beta chains derived from one specimen sequenced in a study of cytomegalovirus exposure and HLA in healthy donors. In the PCR, 60 Vbeta and 13 Jbeta primers were used. Using immunoSEQ multiplex PCR, the repertoire was profiled, and TCRdb retains in-frame clones only, with some absent. The sample lists about 85,000 clones, about 80% seen once, with roughly 32% in the top ten. The sample taken for sequencing was PBMCs. Receptor source: a man aged 50-60 years in good health and CMV-seropositive.

This clone was counted once. This chain connects TRBV11-2 to TRBJ2-7, with a weak D call TRBD1 (5 bases). V was trimmed by 2 bases and J by 6 bases, leaving 14 bases between them. The CDR3 is made up of 14 amino acids. Germline V CDR1 and CDR2: SGHAT, FQNNGV. The CDR3 is CASSLIWGRGEQYF. In nucleotides, the CDR3 is TGTGCCAGCAGCTTAATCTGGGGAAGGGGCGAGCAGTACTTC.

The J gene is TRBJ1-2, the V gene TRBV6-1, with 7 nucleotides matching TRBD1. Trimming removed 4 bases from V and 3 bases from J; junction bases left unmatched: 8. This CDR3 comprises 15 residues. Germline V gene lookup returns CDR1 MNHNS and CDR2 SASEGT. The chain's CDR3 is CASSGDLGTDYGYTF. CDR3 in DNA: TGTGCCAGCAGTGGAGACCTCGGGACAGACTATGGCTACACCTTC.

J is TRBJ1-4 and V is TRBV7-9, with 8 bases matching TRBD1. The CDR3 extends over 14 amino acids. V gave up 3 bases and J gave up 8 bases; unmatched junction bases: 5. The germline CDR1 and CDR2 sequences are SEHNR and FQNEAQ (reference sequence). CDR3 residues: CASSFQGAREKLFF. The CDR3 DNA follows: TGTGCCAGCAGCTTTCAGGGGGCGCGGGAAAAACTGTTTTTT.

CDR3 loop: CAWSVTGSGEQYF. CDR3 coding DNA: TGTGCCTGGAGTGTAACCGGGAGCGGCGAGCAGTACTTC. V gene TRBV30 combines with J gene TRBJ2-7, with D perhaps matching TRBD2 (6 bases). Germline V gene sequence: CDR1 GTSNPN, CDR2 SVGIG (reference sequence). The CDR3 sequence is 13 residues long. V lost 0 bases to trimming and J lost 6 bases, with 12 bases between them. Full variable domain (missing parts from reference TRBV30 and TRBJ2-7): SQTIHQWPATLVQPVGSPLSLECTVEGTSNPNLYWYRQAAGRGLQLLFYSVGIGQISSEVPQNLSASRPQDRQFILSSKKLLLSDSGFYLCAWSVTGSGEQYFGPGTRLTVT.

The V and J genes are TRBV5-1 and TRBJ2-3, with D unresolved. The CDR3 covers 14 residues. V was trimmed by 5 bases and J by 0 bases, leaving 10 bases between them. CDR1 and CDR2 (germline): SGHRS, YFSETQ. CDR3 nucleotides: TGCGCCAGCAGACTCGCATCTAGCACAGATACGCAGTATTTT. Its translation: CASRLASSTDTQYF. The variable domain in full, completed from reference TRBV5-1 and TRBJ2-3, reads KAGVTQTPRYLIKTRGQQVTLSCSPISGHRSVSWYQQTPGQGLQFLFEYFSETQRNKGNFPGRFSGRQFSNSRSEMNVSTLELGDSALYLCASRLASSTDTQYFGPGTRLTVL.

The chain is built from TRBV5-4 and TRBJ1-2, with D hard to call. Germline V CDR1 and CDR2: SGHNT, YYREEE (reference sequence). The CDR3 contains 14 residues. The V and J ends lost 3 bases and 3 bases respectively, with 12 bases between them. The CDR3 region has the DNA TGTGCCAGCAGCTCGGTAGAACAGCACTATGGCTACACCTTC. This gives the protein CASSSVEQHYGYTF.

This chain connects TRBV4-1 to TRBJ2-7; TRBD2 matches 7 bases. The J call is uncertain, as TRBJ2-1 better fits the DNA end. The CDR3 is 16 amino acids. The germline gives CDR1 MGHRA, CDR2 YSYEKL. CDR3 DNA sequence: TGCGCCAGCAGCCCCCTGTCCGGGAGGCCCTCCAATGAGCAGTTCTTC. It yields the protein CASSPLSGRPSNEQFF.

This clone has only a few counts. The rearrangement uses TRBV5-4 and TRBJ2-5, with D tentatively TRBD2 (5 bases). V was pared by 6 bases and J by 4 bases, with 10 bases between. The germline CDR1 and CDR2 sequences are SGHNT and YYREEE (reference sequence). This CDR3 is 12 amino acids long. The CDR3 sequence: CASTELGETQYF. The CDR3 bases are TGTGCCAGCACCGAACTAGGAGAGACCCAGTACTTC.

This clone was detected a few times. The V gene is TRBV11-3, the J gene TRBJ2-1; 10 bases match TRBD2. The CDR3 is 16 amino acids. Germline CDR1 SGHNT, CDR2 YENEEA. J gave up 5 bases and V 1 base, and 5 bases lay outside the gene matches. The CDR3 loop is CASSLGLAGVNNEQFF. CDR3 DNA sequence: TGTGCCAGCAGCTTAGGGCTAGCGGGAGTTAACAATGAGCAGTTCTTC.

The chain recombines TRBV5-6 with TRBJ2-3; perhaps TRBD2 as D (6 bases). Trimming took 5 bases from V and 6 from J, leaving 13 bases between them. The CDR3 length is 13 residues. Germline lookup yields CDR1 SGHDT and CDR2 YYEEEE. The CDR3, as DNA: TGTGCCAGCAGACCGACTAGTTTGGATACGCAGTATTTT. Translated: CASRPTSLDTQYF.

The V call is TRBV7-2, the J call TRBJ1-4; D is possibly TRBD1 (5 bases). Trimming took off 4 bases at V and 5 bases at J, with 14 bases between the two ends. The V gene's germline CDR1 is SGHTA and CDR2 FQGNSA. The CDR3 has 15 amino acids. In DNA, the CDR3 is TGTGCCAGCAGCTCTTCCGGGACTATCAATGAAAAACTGTTTTTT. This codes for CASSSSGTINEKLFF.

The chain uses TRBV6-5 and TRBJ2-3, with D hard to call. The CDR3 totals 11 residues. The ends were cut back, 5 bases at V and 4 bases at J, with 4 bases in the middle. CDR1 and CDR2 (germline): MNHEY, SVGAGI. The chain's CDR3 is CASSRADTQYF. The CDR3, as DNA: TGTGCCAGCAGTAGAGCAGATACGCAGTATTTT.

The chain has TRBV6-5 and TRBJ1-1; D might be TRBD1 (5 bases). Trimming took 6 bases from V and 5 from J, leaving 10 bases between them. Per the germline V gene, CDR1 is MNHEY and CDR2 is SVGAGI. CDR3 length: 12 amino acids. The CDR3 is CASRRGGTEAFF. For the CDR3, the DNA is TGTGCCAGCAGGCGGGGCGGAACTGAAGCTTTCTTT.

The gene calls are TRBV18 and TRBJ1-3; D not certain. The CDR3 is 14 residues long. From germline, CDR1 is KGHSH and CDR2 LQKENI. The germline V and J ends were trimmed by 8 bases and 0 bases, with 11 bases remaining between them. CDR3 coding DNA: TGTGCCAGCACCCGAACGGGCTCTGGAAACACCATATATTTT. Translated, it gives CASTRTGSGNTIYF.

This chain joins TRBV5-1 and TRBJ1-1; 10 bases match TRBD1. In germline, CDR1 is SGHRS, CDR2 YFSETQ. The CDR3 spans 15 residues. V lost 2 bases and J lost 1; bases outside the gene matches: 2. CDR3 bases: TGCGCCAGCAGCTTTTGGACAGGGGGGAACACTGAAGCTTTCTTT. Translation gives CASSFWTGGNTEAFF.

This chain links TRBV7-2 with TRBJ1-2; D remains ambiguous. The CDR3 is 14 amino acids. The germline V and J ends were trimmed by 2 bases and 0 bases, with 7 bases remaining between them. The germline V gene encodes CDR1 SGHTA and CDR2 FQGNSA. The CDR3 spells CASSLQISNYGYTF. CDR3 nucleotides: TGTGCCAGCAGCTTACAGATTTCTAACTATGGCTACACCTTC.

The chain carries TRBV5-1 and TRBJ2-3, with D tentatively TRBD2 (6 bases). There are 16 residues in the CDR3. V was shortened by 2 bases and J by 0 bases, with 13 bases between the two germline ends. Germline CDR1 reads SGHRS; CDR2 reads YFSETQ. Here the CDR3 reads CASSLVEGSSTDTQYF. For the CDR3, the DNA is TGCGCCAGCAGCTTAGTGGAGGGTAGTAGCACAGATACGCAGTATTTT.

The rearrangement links TRBV5-4 to TRBJ2-7; TRBD2 matches at 13 bases. The CDR3 extends over 18 amino acids. The germline V gene encodes CDR1 SGHNT and CDR2 YYREEE (reference sequence). V lost 3 bases to trimming and J lost 4 bases; unmatched junction nucleotides: 13. CDR3 coding DNA: TGTGCCAGCAGCTCCGGCGAAATTGGACTAGCGGGAGCTTACGAGCAGTACTTC. The encoded protein is CASSSGEIGLAGAYEQYF.

In its sample, this clone was seen a few times. The gene calls are TRBV9 and TRBJ2-7; 7 bases map to TRBD2. V was clipped by 0 bases and J by 5 bases; unmatched bases: 5. Germline values: CDR1 SGDLS, CDR2 YYNGEE. This CDR3 has 14 residues. This CDR3 reads CASSVGPAGHEQYF. CDR3 DNA: TGTGCCAGCAGCGTAGGTCCAGCGGGGCACGAGCAGTACTTC.

The V and J genes are TRBV6-1 and TRBJ1-1; D ambiguous. Trimming shortened V by 0 bases and J by 4 bases, and 6 bases separated the two germline ends. Looked up from germline, CDR1 is MNHNS and CDR2 is SASEGT. The CDR3 is made up of 13 amino acids. CDR3 sequence: CASSEARSTEAFF. The CDR3 nucleotides read TGTGCCAGCAGTGAAGCGAGGAGCACTGAAGCTTTCTTT.

The chain has TRBV7-6 and TRBJ2-3, with D hard to call. The CDR3 is 13 residues long. CDR1 is SGHVS and CDR2 is FNYEAQ in the germline V gene. V lost 1 base to trimming and J lost 6 bases, with 8 bases between them. CDR3 sequence reads: CASSLGSRDTQYF. The CDR3, as DNA: TGTGCCAGCAGCTTAGGGTCGAGGGATACGCAGTATTTT.

CDR3 in amino acids: CASSWDRVGEQYF. The CDR3 region has the DNA TGTGCCAGCTCATGGGACAGGGTGGGGGAGCAGTACTTC. V gene TRBV18 combines with J gene TRBJ2-7; 9 nucleotides agree with TRBD1. Losses at the gene ends were 5 bases for V and 7 bases for J; bases not matched to a gene: 6. This CDR3 contains 13 residues. The V gene's germline CDR1 is KGHSH and CDR2 LQKENI.

CDR3 DNA: TGTGCCAGCAGCCTACAGGGTCCCTATAATTCACCCCTCCACTTT. Translating it yields CASSLQGPYNSPLHF. The gene calls are TRBV6-1 and TRBJ1-6, with D perhaps TRBD1 (6 bases). The germline V gene encodes CDR1 MNHNS and CDR2 SASEGT. V lost 6 bases to trimming and J lost 2 bases, with 11 bases between them. The CDR3 is 15 amino acids.

This sequence joins TRBV19 and TRBJ1-5; D remains ambiguous. CDR3 length: 14 residues. Germline loops: CDR1 LNHDA, CDR2 SQIVND (reference sequence). V lost 8 bases, J lost 0 bases, and 11 bases lay in between. Here the CDR3 DNA reads TGTGCCAGTTCCCCGGGGAATAGCAATCAGCCCCAGCATTTT. The encoded protein is CASSPGNSNQPQHF.